The sequence of this T cell receptor (beta chain) was determined in a study of cytomegalovirus exposure and HLA in healthy donors. Researchers ran the PCR with 60 Vbeta and 13 Jbeta primers. Profiling relied on immunoSEQ multiplex PCR, and the TCRdb table lists in-frame clones only, not all of them. The repertoire includes approximately 160,000 clones, roughly four fifths of them detected once, and 0.65% to 0.95% sits in the top ten. The CDR3 totals 14 residues. Trimming left V 5 bases short and J 2 bases short, with 14 bases between. CDR1 and CDR2 from the germline V gene are SGHNT and YYREEE (reference sequence).

Sequenced sample: PBMCs. The sequence derives from a female donor in good health and CMV-seronegative. The gene calls are TRBV5-4 and TRBJ2-7; D is possibly TRBD2 (5 bases). CDR3 sequence: CASRPWTGTYEQYF. CDR3 in DNA: TGTGCCAGCAGACCGTGGACGGGAACCTACGAGCAGTACTTC. Drawing the rest from reference TRBV5-4 and TRBJ2-7, the complete variable domain is ETGVTQSPTHLIKTRGQQVTLRCSSQSGHNTVSWYQQALGQGPQFIFQYYREEENGRGNFPPRFSGLQFPNYSSELNVNALELDDSALYLCASRPWTGTYEQYFGPGTRLTVT.